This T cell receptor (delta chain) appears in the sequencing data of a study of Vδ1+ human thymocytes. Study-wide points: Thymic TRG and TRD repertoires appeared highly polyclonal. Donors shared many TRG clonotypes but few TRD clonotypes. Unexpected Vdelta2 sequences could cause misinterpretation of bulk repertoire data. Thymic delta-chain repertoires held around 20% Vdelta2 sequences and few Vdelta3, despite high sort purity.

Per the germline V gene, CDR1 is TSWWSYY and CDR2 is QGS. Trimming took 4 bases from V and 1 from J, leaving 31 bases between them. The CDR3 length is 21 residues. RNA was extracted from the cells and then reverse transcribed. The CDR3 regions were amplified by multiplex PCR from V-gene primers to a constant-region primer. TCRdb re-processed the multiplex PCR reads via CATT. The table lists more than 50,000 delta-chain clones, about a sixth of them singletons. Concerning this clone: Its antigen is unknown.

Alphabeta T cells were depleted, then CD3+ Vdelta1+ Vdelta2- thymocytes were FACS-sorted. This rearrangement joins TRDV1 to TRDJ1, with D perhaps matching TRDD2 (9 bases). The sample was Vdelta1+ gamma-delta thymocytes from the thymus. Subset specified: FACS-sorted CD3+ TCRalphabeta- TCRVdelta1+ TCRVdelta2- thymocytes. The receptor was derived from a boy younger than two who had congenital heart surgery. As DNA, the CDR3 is TGTGCTCTTGGGGCTGCCTTCCTACGTCCCTTACTGGGGGCCCTCACCGATAAACTCATCTTT. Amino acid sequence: CALGAAFLRPLLGALTDKLIF.